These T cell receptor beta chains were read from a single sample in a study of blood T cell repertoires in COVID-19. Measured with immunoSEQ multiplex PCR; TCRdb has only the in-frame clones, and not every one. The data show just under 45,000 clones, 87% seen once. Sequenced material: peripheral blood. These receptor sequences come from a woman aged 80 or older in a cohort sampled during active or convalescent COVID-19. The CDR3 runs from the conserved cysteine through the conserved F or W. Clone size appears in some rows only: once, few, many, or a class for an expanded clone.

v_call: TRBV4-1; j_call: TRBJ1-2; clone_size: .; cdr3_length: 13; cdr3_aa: CASSQGRESGYTF
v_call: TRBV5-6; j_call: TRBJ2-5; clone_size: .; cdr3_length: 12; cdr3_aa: CASSPGIGTQYF
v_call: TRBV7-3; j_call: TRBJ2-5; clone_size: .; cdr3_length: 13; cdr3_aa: CASSRQPLETQYF
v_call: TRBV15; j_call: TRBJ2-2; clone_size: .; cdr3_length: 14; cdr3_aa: CATSGTGPAGELFF
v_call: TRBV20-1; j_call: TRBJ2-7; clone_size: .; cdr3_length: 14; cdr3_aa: CSASSPGQDYEQYF
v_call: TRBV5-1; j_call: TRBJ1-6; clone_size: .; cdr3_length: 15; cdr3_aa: CASSGGDRVNSPLHF
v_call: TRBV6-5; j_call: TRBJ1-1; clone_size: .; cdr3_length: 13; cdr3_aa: CASSSNRGRGAFF
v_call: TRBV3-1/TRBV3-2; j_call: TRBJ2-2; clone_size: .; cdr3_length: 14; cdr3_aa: CASSHSGGAGELFF
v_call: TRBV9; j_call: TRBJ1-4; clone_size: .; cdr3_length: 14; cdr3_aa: CASSGTGVNEKLFF
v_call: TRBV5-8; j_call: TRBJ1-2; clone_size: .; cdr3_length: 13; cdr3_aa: CASSPGTGYGYTF
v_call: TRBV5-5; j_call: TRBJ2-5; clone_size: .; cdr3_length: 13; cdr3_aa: CASSFSLGETQYF
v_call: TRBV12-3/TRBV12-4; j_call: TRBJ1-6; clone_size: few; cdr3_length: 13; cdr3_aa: CASSRHANSPLHF
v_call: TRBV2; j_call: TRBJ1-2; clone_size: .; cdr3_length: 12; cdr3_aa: CAGKPGAGGYTF
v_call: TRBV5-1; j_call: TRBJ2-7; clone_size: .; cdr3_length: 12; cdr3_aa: CASSEQGEEQYF
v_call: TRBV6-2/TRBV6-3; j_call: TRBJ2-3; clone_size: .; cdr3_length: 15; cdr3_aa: CASSRTSGSRDTQYF
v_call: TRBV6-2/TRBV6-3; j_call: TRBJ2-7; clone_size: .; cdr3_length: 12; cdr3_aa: CASSYKGFEQYF
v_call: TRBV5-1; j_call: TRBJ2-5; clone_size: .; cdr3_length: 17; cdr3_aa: CASSLPGLAGGQETQYF
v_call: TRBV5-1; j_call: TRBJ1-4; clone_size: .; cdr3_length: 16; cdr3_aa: CASSLGPEVANEKLFF
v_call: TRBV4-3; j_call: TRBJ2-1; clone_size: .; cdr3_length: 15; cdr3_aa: CASSQGLDAYNEQFF
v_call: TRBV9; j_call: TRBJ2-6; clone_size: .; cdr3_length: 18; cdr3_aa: CASSPRPGRGSGANVLTF
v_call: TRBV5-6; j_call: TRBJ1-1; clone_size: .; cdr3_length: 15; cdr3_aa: CASSELTGLNTEAFF
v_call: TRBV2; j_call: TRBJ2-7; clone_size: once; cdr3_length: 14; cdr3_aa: CASSGPGHSYEQYF
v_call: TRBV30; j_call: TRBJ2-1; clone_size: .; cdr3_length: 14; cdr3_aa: CAWSAGSSYNEQFF
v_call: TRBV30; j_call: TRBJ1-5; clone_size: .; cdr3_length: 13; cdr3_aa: CAWSTTGNQPQHF
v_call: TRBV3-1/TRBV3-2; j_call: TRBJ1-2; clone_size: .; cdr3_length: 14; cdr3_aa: CASSQGTGERGYTF
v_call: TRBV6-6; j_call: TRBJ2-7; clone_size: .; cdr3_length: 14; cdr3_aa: CASSYGTGAYEQYF
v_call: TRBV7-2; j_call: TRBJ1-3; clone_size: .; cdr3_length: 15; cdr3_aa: CASSLVGGPGNTIYF
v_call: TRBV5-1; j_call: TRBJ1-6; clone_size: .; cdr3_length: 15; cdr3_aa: CASSLLGQGNSPLHF
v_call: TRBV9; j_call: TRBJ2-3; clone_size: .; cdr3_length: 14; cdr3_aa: CASDEAGFTDTQYF
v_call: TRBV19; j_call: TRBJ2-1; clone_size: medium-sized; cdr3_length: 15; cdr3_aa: CASSRTSGTYNEQFF
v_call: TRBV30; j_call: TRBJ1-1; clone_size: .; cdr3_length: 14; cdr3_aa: CAWSVEGLVSEAFF
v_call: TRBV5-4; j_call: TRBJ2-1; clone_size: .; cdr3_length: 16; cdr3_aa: CASSLETEPTYNEQFF
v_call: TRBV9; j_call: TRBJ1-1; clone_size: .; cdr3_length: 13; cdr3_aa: CASSPHEGVGAFF
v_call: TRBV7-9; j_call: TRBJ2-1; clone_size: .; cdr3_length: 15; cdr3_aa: CASTPTGLAGNEQFF
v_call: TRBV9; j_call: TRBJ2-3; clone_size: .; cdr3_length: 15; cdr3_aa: CASSVTGGSADTQYF
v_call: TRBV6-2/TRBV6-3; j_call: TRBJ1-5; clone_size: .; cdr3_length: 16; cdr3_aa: CASSPIGTGGNQPQHF
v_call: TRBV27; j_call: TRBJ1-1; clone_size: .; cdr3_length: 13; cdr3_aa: CASSFMADTEAFF
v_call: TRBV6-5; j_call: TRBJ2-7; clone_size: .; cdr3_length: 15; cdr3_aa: CASAPIAGEGYEQYF
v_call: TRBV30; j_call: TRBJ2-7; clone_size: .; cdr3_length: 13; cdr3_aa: CALRLAGLYEQYF
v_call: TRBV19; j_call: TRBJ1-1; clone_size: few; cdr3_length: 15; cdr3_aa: CASSMIWARSREAFF
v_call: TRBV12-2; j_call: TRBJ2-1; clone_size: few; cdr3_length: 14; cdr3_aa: CASRLGQMYNEQFF
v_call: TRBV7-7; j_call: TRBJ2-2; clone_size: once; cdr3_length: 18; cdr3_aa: CASSLARLAGGQTGELFF
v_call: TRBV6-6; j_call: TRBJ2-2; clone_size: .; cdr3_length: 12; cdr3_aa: CASQGETGELFF
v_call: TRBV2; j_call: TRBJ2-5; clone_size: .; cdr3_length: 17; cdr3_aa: CASRPPSGQGSQESQYF
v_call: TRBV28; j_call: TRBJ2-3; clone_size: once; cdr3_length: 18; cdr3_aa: CASSLSNGLAGPRDTQYF
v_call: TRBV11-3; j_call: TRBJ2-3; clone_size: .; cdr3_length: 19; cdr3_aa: CASSIRPGQGQSATDTQYF
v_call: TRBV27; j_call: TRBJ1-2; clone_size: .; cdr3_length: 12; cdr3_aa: CASGGDWGGYTF
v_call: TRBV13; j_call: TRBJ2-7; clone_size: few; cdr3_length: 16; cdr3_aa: CASSSIPGGSSYEQYF
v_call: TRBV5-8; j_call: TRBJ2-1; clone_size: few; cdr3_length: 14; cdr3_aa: CASRPRDGTHEQFF
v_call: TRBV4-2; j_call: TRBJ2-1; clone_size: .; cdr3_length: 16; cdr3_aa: CASSLQRGSSYNEQFF
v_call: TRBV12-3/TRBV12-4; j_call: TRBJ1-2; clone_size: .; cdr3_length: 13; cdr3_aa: CASSPYESGGYTF
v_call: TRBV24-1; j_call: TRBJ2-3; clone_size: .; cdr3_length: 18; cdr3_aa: CATSDLPGLREYADTQYF
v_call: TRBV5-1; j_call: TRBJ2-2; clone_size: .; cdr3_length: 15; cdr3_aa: CASSLGSGNTGELFF
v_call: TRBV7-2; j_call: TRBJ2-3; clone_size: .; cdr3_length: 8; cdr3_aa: CASSPEYF
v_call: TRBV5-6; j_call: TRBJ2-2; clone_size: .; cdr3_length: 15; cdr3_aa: CASTAEPGSTGELFF
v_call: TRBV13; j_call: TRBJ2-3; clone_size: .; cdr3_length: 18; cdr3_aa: CASSLGLIAGGTTDTQYF
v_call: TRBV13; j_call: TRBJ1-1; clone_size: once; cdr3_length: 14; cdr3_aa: CASSYGQGDTEAFF
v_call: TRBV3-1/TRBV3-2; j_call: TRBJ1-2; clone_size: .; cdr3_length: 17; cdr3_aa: CASSQVGREGPGRGYTF
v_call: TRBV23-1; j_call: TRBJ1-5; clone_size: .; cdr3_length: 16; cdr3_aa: CASGPTGIWGNQPQHF